The 10 T cell receptor beta chains in this list originate from one sample, sequenced in a study of T cell responses to AZD1222 COVID-19 vaccine. TCRdb's copy holds only in-frame clones and misses some; the assay was immunoSEQ multiplex PCR. The sample includes roughly 82,000 clones, approximately 81% of them seen just once. The source was peripheral blood, collected on day 0 of AZD1222 vaccination. These receptors were taken from an adult in good health.

The V and J genes are TRBV7-2 and TRBJ1-1; possibly TRBD1 for D (5 bases). V lost 0 bases to trimming and J lost 8 bases, with 19 bases between them. The CDR3 contains 16 residues. Germline V gene sequence: CDR1 SGHTA, CDR2 FQGNSA. The CDR3 spells CASSLAPWGRGHEAFF. CDR3 DNA: TGTGCCAGCAGCTTAGCGCCCTGGGGCCGCGGTCACGAAGCTTTCTTT.

The CDR3 sequence is CASSPNRGGQYF. The CDR3 DNA sequence: TGTGCCAGCAGCCCAAACAGGGGGGGGCAGTACTTC. The J gene is TRBJ2-7, the V gene TRBV7-8; tentative D call: TRBD1 (8 bases). CDR1 SGHVS and CDR2 FQNEAQ come from the germline V gene. The CDR3 runs 12 residues. Trimming pared 5 bases from V and 9 bases from J, leaving 14 bases between.

The chain has TRBV2 and TRBJ1-1; 7 bases are a match to TRBD1. The V gene's germline CDR1 is SNHLY and CDR2 FYNNEI. The CDR3 consists of 14 residues. J was trimmed by 3 bases and V by 10 bases; bases with no gene match: 11. In DNA, the CDR3 is TGTGCCACCCGGCGAGGGGGCACTTACACTGAAGCTTTCTTT. It encodes CATRRGGTYTEAFF.

The rearrangement uses TRBV6-5 and TRBJ2-7, with 7 positions matching TRBD1. After removal of 5 bases from V and 0 bases from J, the junction contained 7 bases not matched to a gene. There are 15 residues in the CDR3. Germline CDR1 is MNHEY and CDR2 is SVGAGI. The DNA of the CDR3 is TGTGCCAGCAGTCGACAGGGTCGGAGCTCCTACGAGCAGTACTTC. It is translated as CASSRQGRSSYEQYF.

CDR3 protein: CASSLATRWKGVSPEAFF. Here the CDR3 DNA reads TGTGCCAGCAGCTTAGCAACACGGTGGAAGGGTGTATCCCCTGAAGCTTTCTTT. The V gene is TRBV7-8, the J gene TRBJ1-1; no reliable D call. Trimming left V 0 bases short and J 6 bases short, with 23 bases between. This CDR3 is built from 18 residues. Germline values: CDR1 SGHVS, CDR2 FQNEAQ.

This chain links TRBV7-9 with TRBJ2-5, with D perhaps TRBD2 (5 bases). Trimming pared 5 bases from V and 1 base from J, leaving 11 bases between. From germline, CDR1 is SEHNR and CDR2 FQNEAQ (reference sequence). The CDR3 is 14 residues long. The CDR3 here is CASSQTGIQETQYF. The CDR3 coding sequence is TGTGCCAGCAGCCAGACGGGGATCCAAGAGACCCAGTACTTC.

The V gene is TRBV7-3, the J gene TRBJ2-1; tentatively, D is TRBD2 (5 bases). Trimming took off 5 bases at V and 4 bases at J, with 18 bases between the two ends. CDR1 is SGHTA and CDR2 is FQGTGA in the germline V gene. The CDR3 length is 16 residues. The CDR3 is CASSPGPGGRYNEQFF. Here the CDR3 DNA reads TGTGCCAGCAGCCCTGGCCCTGGCGGGCGGTACAATGAGCAGTTCTTC. The variable domain in full, completed from reference TRBV7-3 and TRBJ2-1, reads GAGVSQTPSNKVTEKGKYVELRCDPISGHTALYWYRQSLGQGPEFLIYFQGTGAADDSGLPNDRFFAVRPEGSVSTLKIQRTERGDSAVYLCASSPGPGGRYNEQFFGPGTRLTVL.

V gene TRBV7-9 combines with J gene TRBJ2-1, with TRBD2 identical over 8 bases. V shed 5 bases and J 2 bases; nucleotides not matched to a gene: 8. This CDR3 is 16 amino acids long. Germline V gene lookup returns CDR1 SEHNR and CDR2 FQNEAQ (reference sequence). The CDR3 is CASSPTGRAAYNEQFF. In DNA, the CDR3 is TGTGCCAGCAGCCCCACCGGGAGGGCCGCCTACAATGAGCAGTTCTTC. The full variable domain, in which reference TRBV7-9 and TRBJ2-1 provide the parts outside the CDR3, is DTGVSQNPRHKITKRGQNVTFRCDPISEHNRLYWYRQTLGQGPEFLTYFQNEAQLEKSRLLSDRFSAERPKGSFSTLEIQRTEQGDSAMYLCASSPTGRAAYNEQFFGPGTRLTVL.

This chain connects TRBV10-3 to TRBJ2-1, with 7 bases identical to TRBD1. V lost 6 bases, J lost 9 bases, and 5 bases stayed unmatched. CDR1 and CDR2 (germline): ENHRY, SYGVKD. The CDR3 has 12 residues. The CDR3 sequence is CAISQTGPEQFF. The DNA of the CDR3 is TGTGCCATCAGCCAGACAGGGCCTGAGCAGTTCTTC.

V and J are TRBV11-2 and TRBJ1-3; D unresolved. V shed 2 bases and J shed 0 bases, with 8 bases lying between them. Germline V gene sequence: CDR1 SGHAT, CDR2 FQNNGV. The CDR3 is 15 residues long. CDR3 DNA: TGTGCCAGCAGCTTATGGGCGAGCTCTGGAAACACCATATATTTT. Its translation: CASSLWASSGNTIYF.